Listed here are 11 T cell receptor beta chains from one sample, sequenced in a study of cytomegalovirus exposure and HLA in healthy donors. It was with 60 Vbeta and 13 Jbeta primers that the PCR ran. The table came from immunoSEQ multiplex PCR; TCRdb's copy has only in-frame clones and leaves some out. The profile shows about 130,000 clones, 79% of them singletons. Sequenced sample: PBMCs. All receptors derive from a man younger than 35 in good health and CMV-seronegative.

CDR3 sequence reads: CATVRGNTEAFF. DNA for the CDR3: TGTGCCACCGTCCGGGGGAACACTGAAGCTTTCTTT. J is TRBJ1-1 and V is TRBV6-1; D gene uncertain. Trimming removed 10 bases from V and 1 base from J, with 10 bases in between. The CDR3 extends over 12 amino acids. Germline values: CDR1 MNHNS, CDR2 SASEGT.

The chain recombines TRBV30 with TRBJ1-1; a weak D match, TRBD1 (5 bases). Germline V gives CDR1 GTSNPN, CDR2 SVGIG (reference sequence). CDR3 length equals 14 residues. V dropped 3 bases and J dropped 5 bases, with 16 bases sitting between them. The CDR3 here is CAWRATRVVTEAFF. CDR3 sequence (DNA): TGTGCCTGGAGGGCGACCAGGGTAGTGACTGAAGCTTTCTTT. Looking up the rest from reference TRBV30 and TRBJ1-1 gives the full variable domain: SQTIHQWPATLVQPVGSPLSLECTVEGTSNPNLYWYRQAAGRGLQLLFYSVGIGQISSEVPQNLSASRPQDRQFILSSKKLLLSDSGFYLCAWRATRVVTEAFFGQGTRLTVV.

This clone was seen repeatedly, ten times or more. This chain connects TRBV12-5 to TRBJ2-1, with D possibly being TRBD2 (5 bases). The germline CDR1 and CDR2 sequences are LGHNT and FRNRAP. The ends were cut back, 5 bases at V and 0 bases at J, with 8 bases in the middle. The length of the CDR3 is 14 residues. In DNA form, the CDR3 reads TGTGCTAGTGGTGAACGGGACTCCTACAATGAGCAGTTCTTC. As protein: CASGERDSYNEQFF.

V usage is TRBV9 and J usage is TRBJ1-1; D call uncertain. CDR3 size: 16 residues. The germline CDR1 and CDR2 sequences are SGDLS and YYNGEE. V lost 0 bases and J 5 bases, leaving 17 bases between the germline ends. CDR3 DNA: TGTGCCAGCAGCGTAGACGCCAATTCTGGGAGGACTGAAGCTTTCTTT. Residues: CASSVDANSGRTEAFF.

The chain recombines TRBV27 with TRBJ2-6; 7 bases are a match to TRBD1. The V gene end was trimmed by 6 bases and the J gene end by 0 bases; junction bases not matched to a gene: 8. CDR1 MNHEY and CDR2 SMNVEV come from the germline V gene (reference sequence). The length of the CDR3 is 17 residues. DNA for the CDR3: TGTGCCAGCAGCTGGGGCGACAGGGACTCTGGGGCCAACGTCCTGACTTTC. Encoded protein: CASSWGDRDSGANVLTF.

The V and J genes are TRBV18 and TRBJ2-2, with D unclear. This CDR3 comprises 15 residues. Germline lookup yields CDR1 KGHSH and CDR2 LQKENI. V dropped 3 bases and J dropped 0 bases, with 8 bases sitting between them. The CDR3 reads CASSPMTTNTGELFF. CDR3 sequence (DNA): TGTGCCAGCTCACCGATGACAACGAACACCGGGGAGCTGTTTTTT. The whole variable domain, remainder taken from reference TRBV18 and TRBJ2-2, is NAGVMQNPRHLVRRRGQEARLRCSPMKGHSHVYWYRQLPEEGLKFMVYLQKENIIDESGMPKERFSAEFPKEGPSILRIQQVVRGDSAAYFCASSPMTTNTGELFFGEGSRLTVL.

This sequence joins TRBV10-3 and TRBJ2-7, with TRBD2 matching over 16 bases. Germline CDR1 reads ENHRY; CDR2 reads SYGVKD. V lost 7 bases to trimming and J lost 0 bases; unmatched junction nucleotides: 12. The CDR3 covers 19 residues. The CDR3 DNA follows: TGTGCCATCACCAAACATGGGACTAGCGGGAGGGCCGTCTCCTACGAGCAGTACTTC. Encoded protein: CAITKHGTSGRAVSYEQYF.

J is TRBJ2-1 and V is TRBV19; 8 bases are a match to TRBD2. The CDR3 covers 15 residues. V gave up 5 bases and J gave up 5 bases; unmatched junction bases: 8. From germline, CDR1 is LNHDA and CDR2 SQIVND (reference sequence). The CDR3: CASSLSSGGNNEQFF. Written as DNA, the CDR3 is TGTGCCAGTAGTCTCAGCAGCGGGGGAAACAATGAGCAGTTCTTC.

The J gene is TRBJ2-7, the V gene TRBV18; D is ambiguous. The germline CDR1 and CDR2 sequences are KGHSH and LQKENI. The CDR3 is made up of 15 amino acids. Trimming removed 3 bases at V and 2 bases at J, with 14 bases between. The CDR3 region has the DNA TGTGCCAGCTCACCGCCGGAGATCCAACCCTACGAGCAGTACTTC. Its protein product is CASSPPEIQPYEQYF. Drawing the rest from reference TRBV18 and TRBJ2-7, the complete variable domain is NAGVMQNPRHLVRRRGQEARLRCSPMKGHSHVYWYRQLPEEGLKFMVYLQKENIIDESGMPKERFSAEFPKEGPSILRIQQVVRGDSAAYFCASSPPEIQPYEQYFGPGTRLTVT.

The chain couples TRBV5-4 to TRBJ1-2; D might be TRBD1 (6 bases). CDR1 is SGHNT, CDR2 YYREEE, per germline (reference sequence). V was shortened by 0 bases and J by 8 bases, with 14 bases between the two germline ends. CDR3 length: 14 amino acids. The CDR3 protein is CASSLALGGKGYTF. For the CDR3, the DNA is TGTGCCAGCAGCTTGGCCCTAGGGGGAAAAGGCTACACCTTC. The full variable domain, completed using reference TRBV5-4 and TRBJ1-2, is ETGVTQSPTHLIKTRGQQVTLRCSSQSGHNTVSWYQQALGQGPQFIFQYYREEENGRGNFPPRFSGLQFPNYSSELNVNALELDDSALYLCASSLALGGKGYTFGSGTRLTVV.

The chain uses TRBV28 and TRBJ2-1, with 8 bases that match TRBD2. This CDR3 comprises 14 residues. J lost 0 bases, V lost 8 bases, and 3 bases had no gene match. Germline-derived CDR1 and CDR2 are MDHEN and SYDVKM. In DNA, the CDR3 is TGTGCCAGCTTAGCGGGACGCTCCTACAATGAGCAGTTCTTC. Its translation: CASLAGRSYNEQFF. Looking up the rest from reference TRBV28 and TRBJ2-1 gives the full variable domain: DVKVTQSSRYLVKRTGEKVFLECVQDMDHENMFWYRQDPGLGLRLIYFSYDVKMKEKGDIPEGYSVSREKKERFSLILESASTNQTSMYLCASLAGRSYNEQFFGPGTRLTVL.